Below, 16 T cell receptor beta chains from the same sample are listed, as sequenced in a study of blood T cell repertoires in COVID-19. Data came from immunoSEQ multiplex PCR; TCRdb stores just in-frame clones and leaves some out. The sample has tens of thousands of clones, approximately 93% seen once; the top ten hold approximately 4%. The sequenced material came from peripheral blood. These receptors all stem from a man between 60 and 70 years old with acute or convalescent COVID-19.

This clone was observed a single time. The chain carries TRBV7-2 and TRBJ2-5; 14 bases match TRBD2. The CDR3 is made up of 16 amino acids. V was clipped by 5 bases and J by 5 bases; unmatched bases: 7. The germline V gene has CDR1 SGHTA and CDR2 FQGNSA. The CDR3 bases are TGTGCCAGCAGCCCCCGACTAGCGGGAGGGGACGAGACCCAGTACTTC. The encoded protein is CASSPRLAGGDETQYF.

V usage is TRBV11-3 and J usage is TRBJ2-2; the match to TRBD2 covers 12 bases. Germline loops: CDR1 SGHNT, CDR2 YENEEA. The CDR3 sequence is 16 residues long. The V segment lost 2 bases and the J segment 6 bases; nucleotides outside the gene matches: 4. The CDR3 is CASSLSTSGRPGELFF. DNA of the CDR3: TGTGCCAGCAGCTTATCGACTAGCGGGAGACCCGGGGAGCTGTTTTTT. The full variable domain, rest sourced from reference TRBV11-3 and TRBJ2-2, is EAGVVQSPRYKIIEKKQPVAFWCNPISGHNTLYWYLQNLGQGPELLIRYENEEAVDDSQLPKDRFSAERLKGVDSTLKIQPAELGDSAVYLCASSLSTSGRPGELFFGEGSRLTVL.

This clone was picked up one time. V usage is TRBV19 and J usage is TRBJ1-1; D possibly corresponds to TRBD1 (6 bases). This CDR3 is 13 amino acids long. Germline V lookup: CDR1 LNHDA, CDR2 SQIVND (reference sequence). The germline V and J ends were trimmed by 6 bases and 0 bases, with 8 bases remaining between them. Here the CDR3 DNA reads TGTGCCAGTAGCCAGGGGTTGAACACTGAAGCTTTCTTT. It specifies CASSQGLNTEAFF.

The rearrangement uses TRBV15 and TRBJ2-1; 8 bases line up with TRBD2. V trimming: 5 bases; J trimming: 7 bases; junction bases outside the gene matches: 10. The CDR3 consists of 15 residues. Germline CDR1 LNHNV, CDR2 YYDKDF (reference sequence). The CDR3 coding sequence is TGTGCCACCAGCTCCGGAGCGGGAGTGGGTAATGAGCAGTTCTTC. It encodes CATSSGAGVGNEQFF.

The chain recombines TRBV30 with TRBJ1-1, with 9 positions matching TRBD1. The J segment lost 3 bases and the V segment lost 3 bases, leaving 8 bases of the junction unmatched. Germline loops: CDR1 GTSNPN, CDR2 SVGIG (reference sequence). The CDR3 sequence is 15 residues long. As DNA, the CDR3 is TGTGCCTGGAGAGGAACAGGGGGCCCCTACACTGAAGCTTTCTTT. Protein product: CAWRGTGGPYTEAFF.

This clone has a single count. The chain has TRBV24-1 and TRBJ2-5; 11 nucleotides align to TRBD1. V shed 4 bases, J shed 5 bases, and the junction held 14 bases outside the gene matches. Germline CDR1 reads KGHDR; CDR2 reads SFDVKD. CDR3 length equals 18 residues. CDR3: CATSEPSGTGGSGETQYF. The DNA for the CDR3 is TGTGCCACCAGTGAACCATCCGGGACAGGGGGGTCCGGGGAGACCCAGTACTTC.

The chain carries TRBV15 and TRBJ2-5; maybe TRBD2 (6 bases). Germline V gene data show CDR1 as LNHNV and CDR2 as YYDKDF (reference sequence). V dropped 3 bases and J dropped 4 bases, with 12 bases sitting between them. This CDR3 contains 14 residues. The CDR3 here is CATSRGGTGETQYF. The CDR3 DNA follows: TGTGCCACCAGCAGGGGCGGGACGGGAGAGACCCAGTACTTC.

The chain uses TRBV6-6 and TRBJ1-2; 8 nucleotides match TRBD1. With V trimmed by 9 bases and J by 2 bases, 8 bases remained unmatched. The CDR3 spans 14 residues. Per the germline V gene, CDR1 is MNHNY and CDR2 is SVGAGI (reference sequence). The CDR3 loop reads CASNPDRANYGYTF. The CDR3 bases are TGTGCCAGTAACCCGGACAGGGCCAACTATGGCTACACCTTC.

V is TRBV19 and J is TRBJ2-1; 12 bases agree with TRBD1. The CDR3 spans 15 residues. In germline, CDR1 is LNHDA, CDR2 SQIVND (reference sequence). The ends lost 6 bases at V and 7 bases at J; junction bases unmatched: 7. The CDR3 loop reads CASRRDRGRGNEQFF. DNA for the CDR3: TGTGCCAGTAGGAGGGACAGGGGGCGCGGTAATGAGCAGTTCTTC.

The rearrangement links TRBV11-3 to TRBJ2-3; 9 bases map to TRBD2. Germline-derived CDR1 and CDR2 are SGHNT and YENEEA. The CDR3 covers 16 residues. The V gene end was trimmed by 3 bases and the J gene end by 4 bases; junction bases not matched to a gene: 8. Here the CDR3 DNA reads TGTGCCAGCAGCTTGCTTAGCGGGAGAAGCGCAGATACGCAGTATTTT. Its translation is CASSLLSGRSADTQYF.

J is TRBJ2-2 and V is TRBV28; a weak D match, TRBD1 (5 bases). The germline gives CDR1 MDHEN, CDR2 SYDVKM. V was clipped by 5 bases and J by 4 bases, with 11 bases between them. The CDR3 is made up of 14 amino acids. This CDR3 is CASSPSGFTGELFF. The CDR3 DNA reads TGTGCCAGCAGTCCCTCAGGGTTCACCGGGGAGCTGTTTTTT.

The chain joins TRBV6-4 to TRBJ1-1, with a tentative D call TRBD1 (5 bases). Trimming took 9 bases from V and 4 from J, leaving 18 bases between them. Germline V CDR1 and CDR2: MRHNA, SNTAGT. The CDR3 has 14 residues. CDR3 coding DNA: TGTGCCAGTCGGGACTCCTCTTGGGGCACTGAAGCTTTCTTT. Translation: CASRDSSWGTEAFF.

The chain is built from TRBV11-3 and TRBJ2-2; 7 nucleotides align to TRBD2. Germline V lookup: CDR1 SGHNT, CDR2 YENEEA. The CDR3 totals 14 residues. Germline trimming cut 7 bases from V and 5 bases from J; bases unmatched to any gene: 7. The CDR3 DNA is TGTGCCAGCACCCGGACTAGGCTGACCGGGGAGCTGTTTTTT. Residues: CASTRTRLTGELFF.

The chain uses TRBV19 and TRBJ1-1, with unresolved D. Germline CDR1 and CDR2: LNHDA and SQIVND (reference sequence). Trimming left V 6 bases short and J 5 bases short, with 19 bases between. The CDR3 loop spans 15 amino acids. This CDR3 is CASSNPPLDRTEAFF. The CDR3 DNA sequence: TGTGCCAGTAGCAACCCCCCCCTCGATAGAACTGAAGCTTTCTTT.

The rearrangement links TRBV28 to TRBJ2-7, with 9 bases that match TRBD2. From germline, CDR1 is MDHEN and CDR2 SYDVKM. This CDR3 has 16 amino acids. V lost 4 bases to trimming and J lost 5 bases; unmatched junction nucleotides: 12. The CDR3 spells CASSSLSGSLSDEQYF. For the CDR3, the DNA is TGTGCCAGCAGTTCACTTAGCGGGAGCCTCTCGGACGAGCAGTACTTC.

The chain has TRBV15 and TRBJ1-2; 7 bases match TRBD1. The CDR3 runs 15 residues. V gave up 1 base and J gave up 4 bases; unmatched junction bases: 6. Germline V gene lookup returns CDR1 LNHNV and CDR2 YYDKDF (reference sequence). As DNA, the CDR3 is TGTGCCACCAGCAGAGGCAGACAGGGACGCTATGGCTACACCTTC. Encoded protein: CATSRGRQGRYGYTF.